These 3 T cell receptor beta chains share one sample of origin, sequenced in a study of regulatory T cells in long-lasting Graves disease. Time point: newly diagnosed GD, antithyroid drugs for less than 3 months. PBMCs were the source of the RNA used for TCR sequencing. CDR3-region Arm-PCR and iRepertoire HTBI primers produced the TCR beta libraries. TCRdb reprocessed the multiplex PCR reads with MiXCR, giving one entry per CDR3 protein. The data contain under 800,000 distinct CDR3 sequences, approximately 15% of them singletons. The sample was also reused in another study, on T cells in Graves' hyperthyroidism and ophthalmopathy.

The specimen was peripheral blood mononuclear cells (PBMCs), collected at new diagnosis, from a patient treated with antithyroid drugs. The receptor set was obtained from a woman in her thirties with Graves disease.

This clonotype was counted many times. This rearrangement joins TRBV12-3 or TRBV12-4 to TRBJ1-2; D gene unclear. CDR3 length: 14 residues. The germline V and J ends were trimmed by 7 bases and 4 bases, with 16 bases remaining between them. The CDR3 is CASTREERTYGYTF. The CDR3 nucleotides are TGTGCCAGCACTCGAGAAGAGAGGACCTATGGCTACACCTTC.

The DNA of the CDR3 is TGTGCCAGCAGAGCCGGAGACAGGGGGGGCCACGAGCAGTACTTC. It is translated as CASRAGDRGGHEQYF. The chain employs TRBV6-2 or TRBV6-3 and TRBJ2-7, with 9 bases aligning to TRBD1. Trimming removed 6 bases from V and 5 bases from J; junction bases left unmatched: 11. Germline V lookup: CDR1 MNHEY, CDR2 SVGEGT. CDR3 length: 15 residues.

The CDR3 nucleotides read TGTGCCAGCAGCCTCAGATTAGCGGAATACACAGATACGCAGTATTTT. Its translation is CASSLRLAEYTDTQYF. The chain joins TRBV14 to TRBJ2-3, with D possibly TRBD2 on 6 matching bases. The V gene lost 4 bases and the J gene lost 2 bases, with 16 bases spanning the gap. This CDR3 spans 16 amino acids. Per germline, CDR1 SGHDN and CDR2 FVKESK.